These T cell receptor beta chains were read from a single sample in a study of neoadjuvant nivolumab and ipilimumab in lung cancer. Some clones are missing from TCRdb's copy, which holds only in-frame ones; the method was immunoSEQ multiplex PCR. This sample has 40,000 to 60,000 clones, with around 89% found just once. The material sequenced was blood, taken before neoadjuvant nivolumab, alone or with ipilimumab. The receptors stem from an adult with non-small cell lung cancer. Some clones in this sample may be carry-over from other donors' samples. Each CDR3 is given with its conserved first and last residue. The order of the fields is V gene, clone size, D gene, J gene, CDR3 DNA, CDR3 protein. A D gene is named only where the DNA matches it firmly. A row's size may be missing; if present it is once, few, many or a size class.

TRBV4-1,NA,TRBD1,TRBJ2-1,TGCGCCAGCAGCCAACTAGGACAGGCCGGACGGTTCTTC,CASSQLGQAGRFF
TRBV5-6,NA,NA,TRBJ1-3,TGTGCCAGCAGCTTGGGACGTAGTTTCCTCTCTGGAAACACCATATATTTT,CASSLGRSFLSGNTIYF
TRBV18,NA,NA,TRBJ2-3,TGTGCCAGCTCACCCGGGGCCAGGTCCACAGATACGCAGTATTTT,CASSPGARSTDTQYF
TRBV7-3,NA,NA,TRBJ2-2,TGTGCCAGCAGCCCCGGGACTGTCACCGGGGAGCTGTTTTTT,CASSPGTVTGELFF
TRBV19,NA,NA,TRBJ2-7,TGTGCCAGTAGTTCTGGGGTAATGGACTACGAGCAGTACTTC,CASSSGVMDYEQYF
TRBV2,NA,NA,TRBJ2-7,TGTGCCAGCCACGACAGGTTGGGCTCCTACGAGCAGTACTTC,CASHDRLGSYEQYF
TRBV7-8,NA,TRBD2,TRBJ2-7,TGTGCCAGCAGCTTGGGGGACTACCAGTCTGGTGAGCAGTACTTC,CASSLGDYQSGEQYF
TRBV7-2,NA,TRBD2,TRBJ2-7,TGTGCCAGCAGCCCCGGACTAGCTGGCGAGCAGTACTTC,CASSPGLAGEQYF
TRBV27,NA,NA,TRBJ2-7,TGTGCCAGCAGTTCCCCCCCAGGTGGACGGGGCCGGGAGTACTTC,CASSSPPGGRGREYF
TRBV7-2,NA,NA,TRBJ1-2,TGTGCCAGCAGCCCGGGACCGCCCGGAGCGGGCGGCTACACCTTC,CASSPGPPGAGGYTF
TRBV7-9,NA,NA,TRBJ1-1,TGTGCCAGCAGCTTAGCGCGTCCCGAGATTGAAGCTTTCTTT,CASSLARPEIEAFF
TRBV5-1,NA,NA,TRBJ2-6,TGCGCCAGCAGCGGCGACTCTGGGGCCAACGTCCTGACTTTC,CASSGDSGANVLTF
TRBV14,NA,NA,TRBJ2-5,TGTGCCAGCAGCCAAGGGGCGACCCCTGGGACCCAGTACTTC,CASSQGATPGTQYF
TRBV7-9,NA,TRBD2,TRBJ2-6,TGTGCCAGCAGCATCCATCAGACTAGCGGGAGCTCTGGGGCCAACGTCCTGACTTTC,CASSIHQTSGSSGANVLTF
TRBV5-1,NA,TRBD2,TRBJ2-3,TGCGCCAGCAGCGCGGGGACTAGTGGGACAGATACGCAGTATTTT,CASSAGTSGTDTQYF
TRBV5-1,NA,TRBD2,TRBJ2-7,TGCGCCAGCAGCCAGCGGGGGGGGAGGCCCGAAGCCGAGCAGTACTTC,CASSQRGGRPEAEQYF
TRBV5-8,NA,NA,TRBJ2-2,TGTGCCAGCAGCTTGGCCAAAGGGAGCGGCACCGGGGAGCTGTTTTTT,CASSLAKGSGTGELFF
TRBV29-1,NA,NA,TRBJ1-4,TGCAGCGTTGGGGAGGGCGAAAAACTGTTTTTT,CSVGEGEKLFF
TRBV6-5,NA,NA,TRBJ1-4,TGTGCCAGCCGGCCAGAGGGGGGCACTAATGAAAAACTGTTTTTT,CASRPEGGTNEKLFF
TRBV5-1,NA,TRBD2,TRBJ2-1,TGCGCCAGCAGCTTGGAGTGGCTAGCGGCCTACAATGAGCAGTTCTTC,CASSLEWLAAYNEQFF
TRBV9,NA,TRBD1,TRBJ2-5,TGTGCCAGCAGCGCCGGGACAGGGGCAGAGACCCAGTACTTC,CASSAGTGAETQYF
TRBV7-2,NA,TRBD2,TRBJ2-7,TGTGCCAGCAGCTGGGCTAGCGGACCCTACGAGCAGTACTTC,CASSWASGPYEQYF
TRBV7-9,NA,NA,TRBJ1-2,TGTGCCAGCAGCTTAGTGGGTCCCAACTATGGCTACACCTTC,CASSLVGPNYGYTF
TRBV6-5,once,NA,TRBJ2-6,TGTGCCAGCAGTGCCGTTACTGGGGCCAACGTCCTGACTTTC,CASSAVTGANVLTF
TRBV9,NA,NA,TRBJ2-5,TGTGCCAGCAGCCCCCACACCCAAGAGACCCAGTACTTC,CASSPHTQETQYF
TRBV4-3,NA,TRBD1,TRBJ2-7,TGCGCCAGCAGCCAACTCGGACAGGACTCCTACGAGCAGTACTTC,CASSQLGQDSYEQYF
TRBV30,NA,TRBD2,TRBJ2-3,TGTGCCTGGAGTTCCGGGGGGGGCGATACGCAGTATTTT,CAWSSGGGDTQYF
TRBV5-1,NA,NA,TRBJ2-3,TGCGCCAGCAGCTTGAGGAACAGCCCTAGCACAGATACGCAGTATTTT,CASSLRNSPSTDTQYF
TRBV19,NA,NA,TRBJ2-2,TGTGCCAGTATCGGGACAAGAAACACCGGGGAGCTGTTTTTT,CASIGTRNTGELFF
TRBV7-8,NA,TRBD1,TRBJ2-7,TGTGCCAGCAGGATTGGACAGGGAATAGCCGGCCCCTACGAGCAGTACTTC,CASRIGQGIAGPYEQYF
TRBV18,NA,NA,TRBJ2-3,TGTGCCAGCTCGCCGTCCCGGGAAGATACGCAGTATTTT,CASSPSREDTQYF
TRBV7-2,NA,TRBD2,TRBJ2-1,TGTGCCAGCAGCTTAGGGACTAGCGGGTACAATGAGCAGTTCTTC,CASSLGTSGYNEQFF
TRBV7-2,NA,TRBD1,TRBJ1-2,TGTGCCAGCAGCTTTACCGGACAGGGAAACTATGGCTACACCTTC,CASSFTGQGNYGYTF
TRBV5-5,NA,NA,TRBJ2-3,TGTGCCAGCAGCTTCGGGGGTACGCAGTATTTT,CASSFGGTQYF
TRBV7-2,NA,TRBD2,TRBJ2-5,TGTGCCAGCAGTTTCGGACTAGCAAGGGGGGAGACCCAGTACTTC,CASSFGLARGETQYF
TRBV10-3,NA,NA,TRBJ2-2,TGTGCCATGCGTGACACCGGGGAGCTGTTTTTT,CAMRDTGELFF
TRBV5-1,NA,TRBD2,TRBJ2-7,TGCGCCAGCAGCTTGGCCAGGCAAGCGGGAGGGGTAGACGAGCAGTACTTC,CASSLARQAGGVDEQYF
TRBV19,NA,TRBD1,TRBJ1-2,TGTGCCAGTAGTATCCGACAGGGAGATTACTATGGCTACACCTTC,CASSIRQGDYYGYTF
TRBV6-6,once,NA,TRBJ1-2,TGTGCCAGCAGTTATCGGGCGGAGGGCGCGTATGGCTACACCTTC,CASSYRAEGAYGYTF
TRBV5-1,once,NA,TRBJ2-1,TGCGCCAGCAGCTTGGGGACAGACTACAATGAGCAGTTCTTC,CASSLGTDYNEQFF
TRBV6-1,few,NA,TRBJ2-2,TGTGCCAGCAGTGAGGAGGGGACAGAAGTATTCACCGGGGAGCTGTTTTTT,CASSEEGTEVFTGELFF
TRBV18,NA,TRBD1,TRBJ2-1,TGTGCCAGCTCACCCAGGGGGACAGGGGACAATGAGCAGTTCTTC,CASSPRGTGDNEQFF
TRBV5-1,NA,NA,TRBJ1-1,TGCGCCAGCAGCCCTTCGTGGACCAGCACTGAAGCTTTCTTT,CASSPSWTSTEAFF
TRBV9,NA,TRBD2,TRBJ2-3,TGTGCCAGCAGCGAACAACTAGCGAGTAGCACAGATACGCAGTATTTT,CASSEQLASSTDTQYF
TRBV5-1,once,NA,TRBJ2-5,TGCGCCAGCAGCTCCCAAGAGACCCAGTACTTC,CASSSQETQYF
TRBV18,NA,TRBD2,TRBJ2-1,TGTGCCAGCTCACCCCCCCGGACTAGCGGCTCCTACAATGAGCAGTTCTTC,CASSPPRTSGSYNEQFF
TRBV27,NA,NA,TRBJ2-7,TGTGCCAGCAAGCGAGAAGCGGCCAGTTACGAGCAGTACTTC,CASKREAASYEQYF